This TCR beta chain was identified during a study of blood T cell repertoires in COVID-19. Profiling relied on immunoSEQ multiplex PCR, and the TCRdb table lists in-frame clones only, not all of them. The sample contains approximately 310,000 clones, 75% to 90% of which appear only once. This clone occurred once. The sample contains more than one DNA sequence encoding this CDR3. The CDR3 spans 16 residues. The junction had 3 bases not matched to a gene; V was cut back by 0 bases and J by 3 bases. CDR1 is SGHRS and CDR2 is YFSETQ in the germline V gene. The rearrangement joins TRBV5-1 to TRBJ2-2; TRBD1 matches 9 bases. This clonotype was obtained from a man aged 60-69 years who had recovered from COVID-19. The sequencing sample was made of PBMCs or T cells enriched from blood (not recorded which). DNA for the CDR3: TGCGCCAGCAGCTTGGAGGGACAGGGCTACACCGGGGAGCTGTTTTTT. Residues: CASSLEGQGYTGELFF.